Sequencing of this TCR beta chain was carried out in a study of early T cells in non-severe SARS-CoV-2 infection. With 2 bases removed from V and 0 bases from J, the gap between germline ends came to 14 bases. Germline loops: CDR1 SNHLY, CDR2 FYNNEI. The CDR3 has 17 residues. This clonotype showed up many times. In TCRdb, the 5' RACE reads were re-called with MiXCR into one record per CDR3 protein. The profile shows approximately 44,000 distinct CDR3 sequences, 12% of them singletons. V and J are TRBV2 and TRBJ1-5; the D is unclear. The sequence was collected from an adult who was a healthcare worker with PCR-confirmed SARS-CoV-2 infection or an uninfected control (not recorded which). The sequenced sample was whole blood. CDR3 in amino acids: CASSERVGQLSNQPQHF. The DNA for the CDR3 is TGTGCCAGCAGTGAAAGGGTAGGCCAACTTAGCAATCAGCCCCAGCATTTT.